This T cell receptor (beta chain) appears in the sequencing data of a study of T cells after yellow fever vaccination. The wider study: Some fractions had low cell numbers, and these were prepared with SMART-Seq v4 Ultra Low Input.

TCRdb ran MiXCR on the 5' RACE reads and lists one entry per CDR3 protein. The sample includes fewer than 350,000 distinct CDR3 sequences, 8.5% to 10% of them seen just once. General study points: Peaking faster, on day 5 versus 15, the secondary response was nonetheless weaker. Reappearing after the booster were most of the clones from primary vaccination (almost 97% CD4, 88% CD8).

CDR3 length equals 14 residues. CDR1 is SGHDN, CDR2 FVKESK, per germline. After removal of 3 bases from V and 4 bases from J, the junction contained 6 bases not matched to a gene. For this clonotype: Its antigen is not identified.

The sample was PBMCs, taken on the day of the first yellow fever vaccination. V gene TRBV14 combines with J gene TRBJ2-7, with 7 nucleotides matching TRBD1. This TCR came from a man aged 18 to 35 who received the YFV17D yellow fever vaccine. This CDR3 reads CASSHWDREYEQYF. The CDR3 DNA sequence: TGTGCCAGCAGCCATTGGGACAGAGAATACGAGCAGTACTTC.